The entry below describes one T cell receptor (beta chain). These data come from a study of identifying expanded T cells in peripheral blood. Germline values: CDR1 MDHEN, CDR2 SYDVKM. The CDR3 is 14 residues long. Trimming shortened V by 6 bases and J by 1 base, and 10 bases separated the two germline ends. Sequencing used immunoSEQ multiplex PCR; TCRdb keeps in-frame clones, though not all of them. Of approximately 100,000 clones in the sample, roughly 90% were seen once. During the collection period, no donor immune events like infections were recorded. Source material: blood. This TCR came from a person aged 18 to 70 in good health. The chain employs TRBV28 and TRBJ1-5; D gene unclear. DNA of the CDR3: TGTGCCAGCAGCATTAGAGGGAGCAATCAGCCCCAGCATTTT. This encodes CASSIRGSNQPQHF.